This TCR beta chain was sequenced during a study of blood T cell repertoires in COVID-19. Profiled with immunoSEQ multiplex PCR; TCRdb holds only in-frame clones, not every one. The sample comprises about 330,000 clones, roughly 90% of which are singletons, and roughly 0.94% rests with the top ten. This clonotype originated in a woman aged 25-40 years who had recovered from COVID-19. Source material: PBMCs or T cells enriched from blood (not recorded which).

CDR3 DNA: TGTGCCAGCAAATCCCCAGGGAACTATGGCTACACCTTC. Protein product: CASKSPGNYGYTF. The chain is built from TRBV12-3 or TRBV12-4 and TRBJ1-2; D possibly corresponds to TRBD1 (5 bases). This CDR3 is built from 13 residues. The V and J ends lost 7 bases and 2 bases respectively, with 11 bases between them.